The 23 T cell receptor beta chains in this list originate from one sample, sequenced in a study of control samples from healthy donors and cancer patients. Sequencing used immunoSEQ multiplex PCR; TCRdb keeps in-frame clones, though not all of them. The repertoire holds over 150,000 clones, with 85% to 95% as singletons. The sequenced sample was blood. The receptor source for this set is a man aged 18 to 30 in good health.

This chain uses TRBV2 with TRBJ2-7; a possible D gene is TRBD2 (6 bases). The V end lost 8 bases, the J end lost 2 bases, and 13 bases lay between the germline ends. Germline-derived CDR1 and CDR2 are SNHLY and FYNNEI. The CDR3 totals 13 residues. The CDR3 nucleotides are TGTGCCAGCCTTCGGCGGGACGCCTACGAGCAGTACTTC. Amino acids: CASLRRDAYEQYF.

The rearrangement links TRBV28 to TRBJ1-1; the D is unclear. The CDR3 length is 12 residues. V was cut by 6 bases and J by 1 base, with 6 bases left in between. CDR1 and CDR2 from the germline V gene are MDHEN and SYDVKM. The CDR3 DNA sequence: TGTGCCAGCAGGGTCAGGAACACTGAAGCTTTCTTT. It codes for CASRVRNTEAFF.

The chain is built from TRBV7-8 and TRBJ1-3, with 7 bases lining up with TRBD1. Germline V CDR1 and CDR2: SGHVS, FQNEAQ. The junction had 2 bases not matched to a gene; V was cut back by 5 bases and J by 1 base. This CDR3 spans 14 amino acids. CDR3 nucleotides: TGTGCCAGCAGCATGGGACAGTCTGGAAACACCATATATTTT. Translation gives CASSMGQSGNTIYF.

This sequence joins TRBV6-6 and TRBJ1-1; D unclear. Deletions cut 5 bases from V and 3 bases from J, with 10 bases between. The CDR3 consists of 13 residues. Germline lookup yields CDR1 MNHNY and CDR2 SVGAGI (reference sequence). CDR3 nucleotides: TGTGCCAGCAGTAACACTAGGGACACTGAAGCTTTCTTT. The encoded protein is CASSNTRDTEAFF.

This rearrangement joins TRBV10-3 to TRBJ2-2; 8 nucleotides line up with TRBD2. CDR3 size: 16 residues. V was clipped by 0 bases and J by 7 bases; unmatched bases: 7. Looked up from germline, CDR1 is ENHRY and CDR2 is SYGVKD. The CDR3 region has the DNA TGTGCCATCAGTGAGTCTCCGGGGGGGCGCCTCGGGGAGCTGTTTTTT. Encoded protein: CAISESPGGRLGELFF.

The CDR3 bases are TGTGCCAGCTCAGCCTTGCTTCGCGGGGGGGGCGAGCAGTACTTC. Its translation is CASSALLRGGGEQYF. This chain joins TRBV18 and TRBJ2-7; 9 positions agree with TRBD2. CDR1 is KGHSH and CDR2 is LQKENI in the germline V gene. This CDR3 is built from 15 residues. Trimming removed 5 bases from V and 6 bases from J; junction bases left unmatched: 11.

The V gene is TRBV5-4, the J gene TRBJ1-2; possible D gene TRBD1, 5 bases. V was trimmed by 1 base and J by 5 bases, leaving 9 bases between them. Germline V lookup: CDR1 SGHNT, CDR2 YYREEE (reference sequence). The length of the CDR3 is 13 residues. CDR3 region: CASSLRGGYGYTF. Written as DNA, the CDR3 is TGTGCCAGCAGCTTGCGGGGGGGGTATGGCTACACCTTC. Together with reference TRBV5-4 and TRBJ1-2, the CDR3 gives the full variable domain: ETGVTQSPTHLIKTRGQQVTLRCSSQSGHNTVSWYQQALGQGPQFIFQYYREEENGRGNFPPRFSGLQFPNYSSELNVNALELDDSALYLCASSLRGGYGYTFGSGTRLTVV.

This clone was recorded once. The rearrangement uses TRBV12-3 or TRBV12-4 and TRBJ2-1, with TRBD1 matching 9 bases. The V segment lost 6 bases and the J segment 9 bases; nucleotides outside the gene matches: 6. The CDR3 covers 13 residues. The CDR3 DNA reads TGTGCCAGCAGACCCCGACAGGGGGGTGAGCAGTTCTTC. This gives the protein CASRPRQGGEQFF.

The V gene is TRBV12-3 or TRBV12-4, the J gene TRBJ2-6; no clear D. CDR3 length: 13 amino acids. V lost 5 bases and J 1 base, leaving 3 bases between the germline ends. The CDR3 region is CASSHSGANVLTF. CDR3 nucleotides: TGTGCCAGCAGTCATTCTGGGGCCAACGTCCTGACTTTC.

The J gene is TRBJ1-6, the V gene TRBV3-1 (or the pseudogene TRBV3-2), with a weak D call TRBD1 (5 bases). V lost 2 bases to trimming and J lost 7 bases, with 9 bases between them. CDR1 is LGHDT, CDR2 YNNKEL, per germline (reference sequence). This CDR3 is 14 amino acids long. The CDR3 sequence: CASSQYGGNSPLHF. In nucleotides, the CDR3 is TGTGCCAGCAGCCAATACGGGGGGAATTCACCCCTCCACTTT.

The chain employs TRBV7-8 and TRBJ2-5; no definite D call. V was pared by 4 bases and J by 1 base, with 4 bases between. There are 12 residues in the CDR3. Looked up from germline, CDR1 is SGHVS and CDR2 is FQNEAQ. The CDR3 reads CASSSGQETQYF. CDR3 sequence (DNA): TGTGCCAGCAGCTCAGGCCAAGAGACCCAGTACTTC.

The rearrangement uses TRBV5-1 and TRBJ1-4; D perhaps matches TRBD1 (5 bases). This CDR3 is 14 amino acids long. The V gene lost 3 bases and the J gene lost 8 bases, with 14 bases spanning the gap. Germline loops: CDR1 SGHRS, CDR2 YFSETQ. CDR3 DNA sequence: TGCGCCAGCAGCTGGGACTCCCCGGAGGAAAAACTGTTTTTT. The encoded protein is CASSWDSPEEKLFF. The complete variable domain, with remaining parts taken from reference TRBV5-1 and TRBJ1-4, reads KAGVTQTPRYLIKTRGQQVTLSCSPISGHRSVSWYQQTPGQGLQFLFEYFSETQRNKGNFPGRFSGRQFSNSRSEMNVSTLELGDSALYLCASSWDSPEEKLFFGSGTQLSVL.

This chain uses TRBV5-1 with TRBJ1-4, with a weak D call TRBD1 (6 bases). Germline CDR1 SGHRS, CDR2 YFSETQ. CDR3 size: 14 residues. Trimming removed 0 bases at V and 6 bases at J, with 9 bases between. CDR3 sequence (DNA): TGCGCCAGCAGCTTGGTAGCAGGGGATGAAAAACTGTTTTTT. Protein sequence: CASSLVAGDEKLFF.

The genes are TRBV27 and TRBJ2-3, with 16 bases fitting TRBD2. The CDR3 has 19 amino acids. Germline CDR1 is MNHEY and CDR2 is SMNVEV (reference sequence). J lost 8 bases, V lost 5 bases, and 16 bases had no gene match. The CDR3, as DNA: TGTGCCAGCAGTCACCTTGGGACTAGCGGGGGGGCCTTAGTTAGTACGCAGTATTTT. It specifies CASSHLGTSGGALVSTQYF.

This sequence joins TRBV24-1 and TRBJ2-1; 9 positions match TRBD1. Germline trimming cut 7 bases from V and 7 bases from J; bases unmatched to any gene: 4. Germline V lookup: CDR1 KGHDR, CDR2 SFDVKD. The CDR3 is 13 residues long. CDR3 DNA: TGTGCCACCAGGGGACAGGGTCTGAATGAGCAGTTCTTC. It specifies CATRGQGLNEQFF.

A word on this clone: This sample also contains other DNA sequences that code for the same CDR3. V and J are TRBV7-8 and TRBJ1-1; D might be TRBD1 (6 bases). With 0 bases removed from V and 5 bases from J, the gap between germline ends came to 10 bases. The CDR3 has 14 amino acids. CDR1 is SGHVS and CDR2 is FQNEAQ in the germline V gene. CDR3 in amino acids: CASSLAGGRTEAFF. CDR3 bases: TGTGCCAGCAGCTTAGCAGGGGGGAGAACTGAAGCTTTCTTT.

This clone was seen a single time. The gene calls are TRBV6-2 or TRBV6-3 and TRBJ1-6; the match to TRBD1 covers 8 bases. CDR1 and CDR2 from the germline V gene are MNHEY and SVGEGT. The CDR3 contains 17 residues. V shed 5 bases and J 4 bases; nucleotides not matched to a gene: 10. The chain's CDR3 is CASSDNGQGTYNSPLHF. The CDR3, as DNA: TGTGCCAGCAGTGACAACGGACAGGGCACATATAATTCACCCCTCCACTTT.

V and J are TRBV6-6 and TRBJ2-1, with D possibly being TRBD2 (6 bases). Germline CDR1 reads MNHNY; CDR2 reads SVGAGI (reference sequence). This CDR3 region has 13 residues. The ends were cut back, 10 bases at V and 5 bases at J, with 15 bases in the middle. CDR3 protein: CAITPGLNNEQFF. The CDR3 coding sequence is TGTGCCATCACTCCGGGACTCAACAATGAGCAGTTCTTC.

The chain carries TRBV19 and TRBJ2-2; no clear D gene. This CDR3 spans 18 amino acids. Looked up from germline, CDR1 is LNHDA and CDR2 is SQIVND (reference sequence). V lost 6 bases to trimming and J lost 0 bases, with 20 bases between them. The CDR3 DNA is TGTGCCAGTAGATTTCCCCTGACGGATAACTCGAACACCGGGGAGCTGTTTTTT. It is translated as CASRFPLTDNSNTGELFF. Together with reference TRBV19 and TRBJ2-2, the CDR3 gives the full variable domain: DGGITQSPKYLFRKEGQNVTLSCEQNLNHDAMYWYRQDPGQGLRLIYYSQIVNDFQKGDIAEGYSVSREKKESFPLTVTSAQKNPTAFYLCASRFPLTDNSNTGELFFGEGSRLTVL.

This chain joins TRBV6-5 and TRBJ1-5; D remains ambiguous. Trimming left V 6 bases short and J 8 bases short, with 11 bases between. The CDR3 contains 12 residues. Germline V gene lookup returns CDR1 MNHEY and CDR2 SVGAGI. CDR3 DNA: TGTGCCAGCAGAAACACGGGTAAGCCCCAGCATTTT. Its protein is CASRNTGKPQHF.

The CDR3 nucleotides read TGTGCCACCAGTGATCCCGACGGATCTGGGGCCAACGTCCTGACTTTC. It specifies CATSDPDGSGANVLTF. The chain carries TRBV24-1 and TRBJ2-6, with no clear D. The CDR3 spans 16 residues. CDR1 is KGHDR, CDR2 SFDVKD, per germline. Between the trimmed V and J ends, which lost 3 bases and 1 base, there was a span of 9 bases.

The rearrangement links TRBV24-1 to TRBJ2-2; TRBD2 matches at 14 bases. The CDR3 contains 18 residues. Losses at the gene ends were 5 bases for V and 0 bases for J; bases not matched to a gene: 4. CDR1 KGHDR and CDR2 SFDVKD come from the germline V gene. CDR3 sequence: CATSGPTSGGANTGELFF. The CDR3 bases are TGTGCCACCAGTGGTCCGACTAGCGGGGGGGCGAACACCGGGGAGCTGTTTTTT.

Turning to this clone: Other nucleotide sequences in the sample specify the same CDR3. The chain combines TRBV6-5 with TRBJ2-7, with 8 bases lining up with TRBD1. Germline lookup yields CDR1 MNHEY and CDR2 SVGAGI. This CDR3 is built from 12 residues. The J segment lost 4 bases and the V segment lost 5 bases, leaving 1 base of the junction unmatched. CDR3 sequence (DNA): TGTGCCAGCAGTAGACAGGGGTACGAGCAGTACTTC. Translated: CASSRQGYEQYF.